This TCR beta chain is from a study of blood T cell repertoires in COVID-19. The V and J ends lost 2 bases and 0 bases respectively, with 13 bases between them. The CDR3 has 16 amino acids. Germline V gives CDR1 MNHEY, CDR2 SVGEGT. Per the study methods: Amplified reference gene primers provided the basis for estimating nucleated cell counts. Repertoires were generated with immunoSEQ multiplex PCR, while TCRdb's copy carries only in-frame clones and drops some. For V, J and clone size, that table is used; D and trimming come from the DNA. The sample lists around 78,000 clones; approximately 88% were seen once.

This clonotype originated in a man aged 45-65 years with active COVID-19. The source material was peripheral blood. This sequence joins TRBV6-2 or TRBV6-3 and TRBJ1-1; the D is unclear. CDR3 protein: CASSYPRRRLNTEAFF. DNA for the CDR3: TGTGCCAGCAGTTACCCTAGGCGGAGACTGAACACTGAAGCTTTCTTT.